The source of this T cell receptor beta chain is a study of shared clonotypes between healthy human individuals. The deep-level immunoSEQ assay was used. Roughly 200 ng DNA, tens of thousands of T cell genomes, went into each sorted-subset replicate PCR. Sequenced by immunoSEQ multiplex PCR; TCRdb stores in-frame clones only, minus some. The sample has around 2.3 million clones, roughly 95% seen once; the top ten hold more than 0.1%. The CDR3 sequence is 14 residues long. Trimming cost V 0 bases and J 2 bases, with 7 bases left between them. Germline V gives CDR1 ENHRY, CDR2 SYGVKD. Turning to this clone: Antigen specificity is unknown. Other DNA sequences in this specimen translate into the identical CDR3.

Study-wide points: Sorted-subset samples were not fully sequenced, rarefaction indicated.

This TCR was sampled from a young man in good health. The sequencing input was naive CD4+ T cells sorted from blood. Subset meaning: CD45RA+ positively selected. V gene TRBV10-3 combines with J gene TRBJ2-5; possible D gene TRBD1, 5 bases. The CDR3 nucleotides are TGTGCCATCAGTGAGTCGGGGCTTCAAGAGACCCAGTACTTC. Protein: CAISESGLQETQYF.